This T cell receptor beta chain was profiled in a study of T cell changes during pregnancy in multiple sclerosis. Method: immunoSEQ multiplex PCR; TCRdb's copy keeps in-frame clones and lacks some. Of roughly 39,000 clones in the sample, 90% are singletons; the top ten hold 0.47%. The CDR3 is made up of 16 amino acids. The germline V and J ends were trimmed by 6 bases and 6 bases, with 23 bases remaining between them. The V gene's germline CDR1 is SGHTA and CDR2 FQGNSA. The rearrangement uses TRBV7-2 and TRBJ1-2; D perhaps matches TRBD1 (6 bases). The TCR originated in a female donor in good health, enrolled as a control in a pregnancy study. The sequences come from CD4+ T cells from peripheral blood mononuclear cells, collected in the first trimester of pregnancy. The CDR3 coding sequence is TGTGCCAGCAGGGATGGGATGCAGGGGACGGCGAATGGCTACACCTTC. Residues: CASRDGMQGTANGYTF.